This T cell receptor (beta chain) appears in the sequencing data of a study of T cells in women clearing cervical HPV infection. Study in general: HLA type stays a possible confounder, typing being limited.

The method was immunoSEQ multiplex PCR; TCRdb's version includes in-frame clones alone and lacks a portion of them. This sample's clone table lists under 50,000 clones. On this clone itself: Read data end 3 residues before the CDR3 end; the end is taken from the germline J gene.

This CDR3 spans 13 amino acids. V was trimmed by 2 bases and J by 5 bases, leaving 10 bases between them. Germline loops: CDR1 SGHVS, CDR2 FNYEAQ. Material: blood buffy coat. The chain recombines TRBV7-6 with TRBJ2-7; TRBD1 is a possible D gene (6 bases). The TCR was taken from a woman between 18 and 70 years old with a cervical HPV16 infection that either progressed to CIN3+ or cleared (not recorded which). CDR3 protein: CASSLRNRDEQYF. The CDR3 DNA, read in part, is TGTGCCAGCAGCTTACGGAACAGGGACGAG.